This T cell receptor (beta chain) was found in a study of cytomegalovirus exposure and HLA in healthy donors. This PCR relied on a set of 60 Vbeta primers and 13 Jbeta primers. The protocol was immunoSEQ multiplex PCR, while the TCRdb copy is restricted to in-frame clones and leaves out a portion. The data hold around 180,000 clones, with 85% observed a single time. V dropped 8 bases and J dropped 2; count of bases not matched to a gene: 8. The germline gives CDR1 MDHEN, CDR2 SYDVKM. This CDR3 comprises 15 residues. V usage is TRBV28 and J usage is TRBJ2-3, with 9 nucleotides matching TRBD2. The TCR was taken from a boy aged 2 to 10 in good health and CMV-seronegative. The sample was PBMCs. The CDR3 nucleotides are TGTGCCAGCGTTAGCGGGAGTGGTTTCACAGATACGCAGTATTTT. Amino acids: CASVSGSGFTDTQYF.